The 29 T cell receptor beta chains listed next were all sequenced from one sample in a study of blood T cell repertoires in COVID-19. Clones were read by immunoSEQ multiplex PCR, and TCRdb kept only the in-frame ones, dropping some. This sample carries approximately 270,000 clones, roughly 84% of them seen once, and the ten largest clones take about 0.9%. What was sequenced was peripheral blood. These receptors originate from a human donor with COVID-19, enrolled during active disease. The donor label of this sample is uncertain.

The chain links TRBV7-2 to TRBJ1-6; 7 nucleotides line up with TRBD1. Germline loops: CDR1 SGHTA, CDR2 FQGNSA. The CDR3 consists of 15 residues. Trimming removed 3 bases from V and 11 bases from J; junction bases left unmatched: 10. The CDR3 DNA follows: TGTGCCAGCAGCTTCTTCACAGGGGCGCTTCCACCCCTCCACTTT. Its translation: CASSFFTGALPPLHF.

V is TRBV11-2 and J is TRBJ2-7, with D possibly being TRBD2 (6 bases). The CDR3 consists of 16 residues. Germline CDR1 reads SGHAT; CDR2 reads FQNNGV. Deletions cut 5 bases from V and 0 bases from J, with 17 bases between. This CDR3 is CASSPLGGTSSYEQYF. The CDR3 DNA reads TGTGCCAGCAGCCCTCTTGGGGGGACTTCCTCCTACGAGCAGTACTTC.

The CDR3 loop is CASKMGGNQPQHF. As DNA, the CDR3 is TGTGCCAGTAAGATGGGGGGGAATCAGCCCCAGCATTTT. This chain joins TRBV2 and TRBJ1-5; D may be TRBD1 (5 bases). V gave up 9 bases and J gave up 4 bases, with 13 bases separating them. The CDR3 is 13 amino acids. CDR1 and CDR2 from the germline V gene are SNHLY and FYNNEI.

The chain couples TRBV6-2 or TRBV6-3 to TRBJ2-1; 14 bases fit TRBD2. CDR3 length: 16 residues. Germline CDR1 and CDR2: MNHEY and SVGEGT. V gave up 5 bases and J gave up 9 bases; unmatched junction bases: 9. As DNA, the CDR3 is TGTGCCAGCAGTCCCCCGACTAGCGGGAGGGCCGGTGAGCAGTTCTTC. Its protein product is CASSPPTSGRAGEQFF.

CDR3 DNA: TGTGCCAGCAGTTTATACGGGGACTCCTACGAGCAGTACTTC. This gives the protein CASSLYGDSYEQYF. The chain couples TRBV27 to TRBJ2-7, with D possibly TRBD2 on 5 matching bases. The V end was cut by 1 base, the J end by 0 bases, with 7 bases between. The CDR3 is made up of 14 amino acids. The germline V gene has CDR1 MNHEY and CDR2 SMNVEV (reference sequence).

This sequence joins TRBV3-1 (or the pseudogene TRBV3-2) and TRBJ1-5; TRBD1 aligns across 10 bases. The CDR3 covers 16 residues. Per the germline V gene, CDR1 is LGHDT and CDR2 is YNNKEL (reference sequence). Unmatched junction bases numbered 10, after V lost 4 bases and J lost 7 bases. CDR3 DNA sequence: TGTGCCAGCAGCCTATCGGGGGGACAGGGGAGCCAGCCCCAGCATTTT. Translating it yields CASSLSGGQGSQPQHF.

The chain is built from TRBV18 and TRBJ1-5, with TRBD1 matching over 10 bases. The CDR3 has 16 residues. CDR1 and CDR2 from the germline V gene are KGHSH and LQKENI. Trimming cost V 3 bases and J 5 bases; bases outside gene matches: 7. The CDR3 DNA follows: TGTGCCAGCTCACCGTCGGGACAGGGGACTTATCAGCCCCAGCATTTT. Translation gives CASSPSGQGTYQPQHF.

The chain recombines TRBV9 with TRBJ2-1; 7 positions agree with TRBD1. CDR1 is SGDLS, CDR2 YYNGEE, per germline. Trimming cost V 3 bases and J 0 bases; bases outside gene matches: 6. This CDR3 spans 16 amino acids. This chain's CDR3 is CASSGGQPSSYNEQFF. CDR3 sequence (DNA): TGTGCCAGCAGCGGGGGACAGCCGAGCTCCTACAATGAGCAGTTCTTC.

The V gene is TRBV24-1, the J gene TRBJ2-7, with 10 bases fitting TRBD2. V gave up 4 bases and J gave up 1 base; unmatched junction bases: 3. The length of the CDR3 is 15 residues. Germline V gene lookup returns CDR1 KGHDR and CDR2 SFDVKD. CDR3 residues: CATSDPTSGSYEQYF. The CDR3 nucleotides are TGTGCCACCAGTGACCCGACTAGCGGGTCCTACGAGCAGTACTTC.

This clone was counted a few times. CDR3 coding DNA: TGTGCCAGCAGCCAAGATAGGGTTCCTAGCAACGAGCAGTACTTC. Translation gives CASSQDRVPSNEQYF. The rearrangement joins TRBV4-2 to TRBJ2-7, with D perhaps matching TRBD2 (5 bases). The CDR3 sequence is 15 residues long. Germline-derived CDR1 and CDR2 are LGHNA and YNFKEQ. The V end lost 0 bases, the J end lost 5 bases, and 14 bases lay between the germline ends.

The V call is TRBV5-1, the J call TRBJ2-1; 10 bases match TRBD2. V dropped 4 bases and J dropped 10; count of bases not matched to a gene: 14. CDR3 length equals 16 residues. Germline V CDR1 and CDR2: SGHRS, YFSETQ. The CDR3 region is CASSPGGTSGIWEQFF. The CDR3 nucleotides read TGCGCCAGCAGCCCGGGGGGAACTAGCGGGATTTGGGAGCAGTTCTTC.

The CDR3 region has the DNA TGCAGCGTTGAGACCCCCGCAGGGGGGACCAAAAACATTCAGTACTTC. Amino acid sequence: CSVETPAGGTKNIQYF. The V and J genes are TRBV29-1 and TRBJ2-4; possible D gene TRBD1, 7 bases. Trimming shortened V by 3 bases and J by 2 bases, and 17 bases separated the two germline ends. This CDR3 contains 16 residues. CDR1 and CDR2 (germline): SQVTM, ANQGSEA.

This chain connects TRBV30 to TRBJ1-2, with 11 bases fitting TRBD1. The V and J ends lost 1 base and 9 bases, in that order; junction bases with no gene match: 7. Germline V lookup: CDR1 GTSNPN, CDR2 SVGIG (reference sequence). CDR3 size: 14 residues. CDR3 coding DNA: TGTGCCTGGAGTGAAGGGACAGGGGGGTTACGCTACACCTTC. This encodes CAWSEGTGGLRYTF.

The chain combines TRBV29-1 with TRBJ1-2; unclear D gene. The CDR3 sequence is 13 residues long. CDR1 is SQVTM, CDR2 ANQGSEA, per germline. V gave up 0 bases and J gave up 5 bases, with 10 bases separating them. CDR3 bases: TGCAGCGTTGAAGAAGCTTACCTTTATGGCTACACCTTC. As protein: CSVEEAYLYGYTF.

Points on this clone: This CDR3 is also generated by other DNA sequences in the sample. The CDR3 DNA sequence: TGTGCCAGCAGCGCCGGACAGGGAGGAGAAAAACTGTTTTTT. Translation gives CASSAGQGGEKLFF. The chain uses TRBV9 and TRBJ1-4, with TRBD1 identical over 8 bases. Germline loops: CDR1 SGDLS, CDR2 YYNGEE. The CDR3 is 14 amino acids. V lost 3 bases and J lost 8; bases outside the gene matches: 6.

The chain joins TRBV5-4 to TRBJ2-7; 7 bases fit TRBD2. The ends lost 3 bases at V and 1 base at J; junction bases unmatched: 4. Looked up from germline, CDR1 is SGHNT and CDR2 is YYREEE (reference sequence). The CDR3 length is 14 residues. The CDR3 DNA is TGTGCCAGCAGCTCACTAGCGAAGTCCTACGAGCAGTACTTC. It encodes CASSSLAKSYEQYF.

The CDR3 DNA follows: TGTGCCAGCAGCACACAGGGATGGACTGAAGCTTTCTTT. Its translation is CASSTQGWTEAFF. V gene TRBV21-1 combines with J gene TRBJ1-1; TRBD1, the table's D call, lacks a check against the DNA. TRBV21-1 is given as a pseudogene. The CDR3 loop spans 13 amino acids.

The rearrangement joins TRBV5-6 to TRBJ1-3; D might be TRBD1 (6 bases). Per germline, CDR1 SGHDT and CDR2 YYEEEE. The CDR3 has 15 residues. Trimming cost V 2 bases and J 1 base, with 10 bases left between them. The CDR3 region is CASSFWTVSGNTIYF. CDR3 DNA: TGTGCCAGCAGCTTTTGGACAGTTTCTGGAAACACCATATATTTT.

The genes are TRBV5-6 and TRBJ2-2, with TRBD1 matching over 8 bases. This CDR3 has 16 residues. The V gene end was trimmed by 5 bases and the J gene end by 4 bases; junction bases not matched to a gene: 10. The germline gives CDR1 SGHDT, CDR2 YYEEEE. The CDR3 sequence is CASSPEDRAFTGELFF. The CDR3 bases are TGTGCCAGCAGTCCGGAGGACAGGGCATTCACCGGGGAGCTGTTTTTT. The full variable domain, with the rest looked up from reference TRBV5-6 and TRBJ2-2, is DAGVTQSPTHLIKTRGQQVTLRCSPKSGHDTVSWYQQALGQGPQFIFQYYEEEERQRGNFPDRFSGHQFPNYSSELNVNALLLGDSALYLCASSPEDRAFTGELFFGEGSRLTVL.

DNA for the CDR3: TGTGCCAGCAGCTTTAACAGCGGAAAGTACAATGAGCAGTTCTTC. It translates to CASSFNSGKYNEQFF. This rearrangement joins TRBV7-2 to TRBJ2-1, with D tentatively TRBD2 (5 bases). Per the germline V gene, CDR1 is SGHTA and CDR2 is FQGNSA. This CDR3 has 15 residues. Trimming took 3 bases from V and 4 from J, leaving 13 bases between them.

The V gene is TRBV6-6, the J gene TRBJ2-1, with 12 bases lining up with TRBD2. From germline, CDR1 is MNHNY and CDR2 SVGAGI (reference sequence). With V trimmed by 5 bases and J by 5 bases, 1 base remained unmatched. The CDR3 covers 14 residues. The CDR3 DNA reads TGTGCCAGCAGTAGGACTAGCGGGAACAATGAGCAGTTCTTC. Encoded protein: CASSRTSGNNEQFF.

The chain has TRBV6-6 and TRBJ1-5; 9 nucleotides match TRBD1. Germline trimming cut 6 bases from V and 3 bases from J; bases unmatched to any gene: 6. Germline assignment: CDR1 MNHNY and CDR2 SVGAGI (reference sequence). There are 15 residues in the CDR3. The CDR3 region is CASSITGGYNQPQHF. The CDR3 DNA follows: TGTGCCAGCAGCATTACAGGGGGCTACAATCAGCCCCAGCATTTT.

CDR3 protein: CASSLGGSGNTIYF. DNA of the CDR3: TGTGCCAGCAGCTTAGGAGGGAGCGGAAACACCATATATTTT. V usage is TRBV11-2 and J usage is TRBJ1-3; D is uncertain. V gave up 1 base and J gave up 4 bases, with 8 bases separating them. Per germline, CDR1 SGHAT and CDR2 FQNNGV. The CDR3 has 14 amino acids.

For the CDR3, the DNA is TGTGCCAGCAGCTTACGCGGCGGACATGGGACCGGGGAGCTGTTTTTT. Translating gives CASSLRGGHGTGELFF. The chain employs TRBV7-2 and TRBJ2-2; D is possibly TRBD1 (5 bases). V was pared by 2 bases and J by 5 bases, with 15 bases between. Germline loops: CDR1 SGHTA, CDR2 FQGNSA. The CDR3 has 16 residues.

This clone was picked up one time. The chain combines TRBV21-1 with TRBJ1-1; TRBD1 is the table's D call, not checked against the DNA. TRBV21-1 is a recognized pseudogene. The CDR3 totals 17 residues. CDR3 in DNA: TGTGCCAGCAGCCTTATATTACAGGGGGCGTGGAACACTGAAGCTTTCTTT. Translating it yields CASSLILQGAWNTEAFF.

The chain uses TRBV4-3 and TRBJ1-1; 7 bases match TRBD1. The CDR3 is 14 amino acids. CDR1 is LGHNA, CDR2 YSLEER, per germline. V was pared by 7 bases and J by 1 base, with 6 bases of the junction left unmatched. In DNA form, the CDR3 reads TGCGCCAGCAACACAGGGGCCGCGAACACTGAAGCTTTCTTT. It codes for CASNTGAANTEAFF.

This clone occurred a few times. This sequence joins TRBV2 and TRBJ2-7; D gene uncertain. Trimming cost V 5 bases and J 0 bases, with 8 bases left between them. CDR3 length: 13 residues. CDR1 is SNHLY, CDR2 FYNNEI, per germline. Written as DNA, the CDR3 is TGTGCCAGCAGTCTACTTGTCTCCTACGAGCAGTACTTC. Translating gives CASSLLVSYEQYF.

The chain joins TRBV5-5 to TRBJ1-5; D is unresolved. The germline gives CDR1 SGHKS, CDR2 YYEKEE (reference sequence). V was trimmed by 1 base and J by 3 bases, leaving 11 bases between them. This CDR3 has 15 amino acids. As DNA, the CDR3 is TGTGCCAGCAGCTTGTTGGCAGTCAACAATCAGCCCCAGCATTTT. Its translation: CASSLLAVNNQPQHF.

The rearrangement links TRBV6-5 to TRBJ2-7; D is ambiguous. The CDR3 runs to 13 residues. Germline CDR1 and CDR2: MNHEY and SVGAGI. Deletions cut 6 bases from V and 9 bases from J, with 18 bases between. The CDR3 region is CASRPADLTGQYF. The DNA of the CDR3 is TGTGCCAGCAGACCCGCAGACCTAACGGGGCAGTACTTC.